The sample holds many counts of the clone carrying this TCR beta chain. As yet, its antigen is unknown. The record originates from a study of T cell repertoires in cytomegalovirus infection. Looking at the study overall: Well-studied HLA-B-restricted epitopes and recently identified HLA-C-restricted epitopes of CMV were both used in the study. Public TCR beta signatures provided an indication of both CMV infection and a matching HLA type.

Each CDR3 protein is one row after TCRdb ran MiXCR on the reads. The sample lists tens of thousands of distinct CDR3 sequences, around 43% occurring once. General study results and limits: Identification of carriers of CMV plus the relevant HLA was performed using cumulative public TCR beta family frequency. In two of eight donors, the top clonotype was HLA-C-restricted CMV-specific.

The CDR3 length is 12 residues. The V end lost 6 bases, the J end lost 7 bases, and 10 bases lay between the germline ends. The sequence was obtained from a human donor in good health (CMV status not recorded). Some clones in this sample may be carry-over from other donors' samples. The rearrangement links TRBV12-3 or TRBV12-4 to TRBJ2-1, with a tentative D call TRBD1 (5 bases). Sequenced here: CD8+ T cells from cultured PBMCs, sampled from culture after CMV antigen stimulation. The CDR3 nucleotides read TGTGCCAGCAGGACAGCAGGAAATGAGCAGTTCTTC. Amino acids: CASRTAGNEQFF.